The 32 T cell receptor beta chains below all came from one sample that was sequenced in a study of T cell changes during pregnancy in multiple sclerosis. Repertoires were generated with immunoSEQ multiplex PCR, while TCRdb's copy carries only in-frame clones and drops some. The table includes about 80,000 clones, 90% to 95% detected once. The material sequenced was peripheral blood, taken in the second trimester of pregnancy. Source of these receptors: a female donor in good health, enrolled as a control in a pregnancy study.

The chain is built from TRBV6-1 and TRBJ2-1; D gene unclear. This CDR3 region has 11 residues. The germline gives CDR1 MNHNS, CDR2 SASEGT. V was trimmed by 4 bases and J by 8 bases, leaving 6 bases between them. CDR3: CASSVRDEQFF. DNA of the CDR3: TGTGCCAGCAGTGTTCGGGATGAGCAGTTCTTC.

In this sample, this clone turned up once. This chain connects TRBV9 to TRBJ1-3; no clear D. This CDR3 is built from 15 residues. Trimming pared 0 bases from V and 0 bases from J, leaving 7 bases between. Germline V gene sequence: CDR1 SGDLS, CDR2 YYNGEE. In DNA, the CDR3 is TGTGCCAGCAGCGTAGCAACAGCCTCTGGAAACACCATATATTTT. Protein sequence: CASSVATASGNTIYF.

The rearrangement uses TRBV27 and TRBJ1-4, with D unclear. Trimming removed 5 bases from V and 5 bases from J, with 21 bases in between. The CDR3 loop spans 17 amino acids. CDR1 and CDR2 from the germline V gene are MNHEY and SMNVEV (reference sequence). The CDR3, as DNA: TGTGCCAGCAGTCCTTCTTCTCGGGGAAGGGTGAATGAAAAACTGTTTTTT. It specifies CASSPSSRGRVNEKLFF.

The chain uses TRBV29-1 and TRBJ1-1; 7 bases fit TRBD1. V was clipped by 4 bases and J by 5 bases; unmatched bases: 7. Germline V gene data show CDR1 as SQVTM and CDR2 as ANQGSEA. CDR3 size: 13 residues. The CDR3 bases are TGCAGCGTTGGGGTGACAGGGATTACTGAAGCTTTCTTT. Its translation: CSVGVTGITEAFF.

The genes are TRBV7-9 and TRBJ2-1; D is undetermined. V lost 1 base to trimming and J lost 3 bases, with 10 bases between them. The CDR3 extends over 15 amino acids. The germline gives CDR1 SEHNR, CDR2 FQNEAQ (reference sequence). This chain's CDR3 is CASSLGQVVYNEQFF. The CDR3 nucleotides are TGTGCCAGCAGCTTAGGTCAGGTCGTCTACAATGAGCAGTTCTTC.

The chain links TRBV5-1 to TRBJ1-2; 8 bases map to TRBD1. The germline V gene encodes CDR1 SGHRS and CDR2 YFSETQ. V trimming: 4 bases; J trimming: 8 bases; junction bases outside the gene matches: 16. This CDR3 has 16 residues. The chain's CDR3 is CASSRGRIGQGRGYTF. As DNA, the CDR3 is TGCGCCAGCAGCCGGGGGCGTATCGGACAGGGTCGGGGCTACACCTTC.

This rearrangement joins TRBV28 to TRBJ2-1; 7 nucleotides line up with TRBD1. The CDR3 is made up of 16 amino acids. Losses at the gene ends were 1 base for V and 4 bases for J; bases not matched to a gene: 7. Germline values: CDR1 MDHEN, CDR2 SYDVKM. CDR3 nucleotides: TGTGCCAGCAGTTTATTCGGGACAGACAGTTACAATGAGCAGTTCTTC. This sequence encodes CASSLFGTDSYNEQFF.

The chain combines TRBV28 with TRBJ1-5, with 7 bases matching TRBD1. This CDR3 is built from 15 residues. J was trimmed by 7 bases and V by 3 bases; bases with no gene match: 9. CDR1 and CDR2 from the germline V gene are MDHEN and SYDVKM. CDR3 DNA: TGTGCCAGCAGTTTGGGGGACAGCCAAGGGCAGCCCCAGCATTTT. This translates into CASSLGDSQGQPQHF.

This rearrangement joins TRBV28 to TRBJ2-3; 7 nucleotides agree with TRBD2. Germline assignment: CDR1 MDHEN and CDR2 SYDVKM. The CDR3 contains 17 residues. With V trimmed by 2 bases and J by 2 bases, 10 bases remained unmatched. CDR3 loop: CASSLGRELPPTDTQYF. Here the CDR3 DNA reads TGTGCCAGCAGTTTAGGGCGGGAGCTCCCCCCCACAGATACGCAGTATTTT.

The chain joins TRBV18 to TRBJ2-3, with 10 bases lining up with TRBD2. CDR1 is KGHSH and CDR2 is LQKENI in the germline V gene. Trimming took 6 bases from V and 5 from J; bases not matched to a gene: 8. This CDR3 has 15 amino acids. CDR3 nucleotides: TGTGCCAGCTCCTGGGGAGCGGGAGGGCAAGATACGCAGTATTTT. Translation gives CASSWGAGGQDTQYF.

V and J are TRBV19 and TRBJ2-3; D is ambiguous. The V gene's germline CDR1 is LNHDA and CDR2 SQIVND (reference sequence). V lost 5 bases and J 0 bases, leaving 9 bases between the germline ends. CDR3 length equals 14 residues. This chain's CDR3 is CASSLMTSTDTQYF. CDR3 sequence (DNA): TGTGCCAGTAGTTTAATGACTAGCACAGATACGCAGTATTTT.

This clone was seen a few times. The chain joins TRBV7-2 to TRBJ1-3; D is undetermined. The CDR3 consists of 15 residues. Between the trimmed V and J ends, which lost 5 bases and 0 bases, there was a span of 11 bases. The germline V gene encodes CDR1 SGHTA and CDR2 FQGNSA. The CDR3, as DNA: TGTGCCAGCAGCCCAGGACGGGGCTCTGGAAACACCATATATTTT. Its translation is CASSPGRGSGNTIYF.

The chain combines TRBV4-2 with TRBJ2-3, with 11 bases matching TRBD2. Germline V gene sequence: CDR1 LGHNA, CDR2 YNFKEQ. The CDR3 covers 16 residues. V shed 3 bases and J 2 bases; nucleotides not matched to a gene: 4. This chain's CDR3 is CASSQGLAENTDTQYF. The CDR3 nucleotides are TGTGCCAGCAGCCAGGGACTAGCGGAAAACACAGATACGCAGTATTTT.

The chain carries TRBV5-1 and TRBJ2-2; 10 nucleotides agree with TRBD2. The CDR3 length is 15 residues. Germline CDR1 is SGHRS and CDR2 is YFSETQ. V dropped 8 bases and J dropped 4; count of bases not matched to a gene: 8. In nucleotides, the CDR3 is TGCGCCAGTTGGGAACTAGCGGGAAGCACCGGGGAGCTGTTTTTT. It translates to CASWELAGSTGELFF.

The rearrangement uses TRBV6-5 and TRBJ1-4; D may be TRBD1 (5 bases). V was shortened by 6 bases and J by 0 bases, with 11 bases between the two germline ends. Looked up from germline, CDR1 is MNHEY and CDR2 is SVGAGI. The CDR3 is 15 residues long. CDR3: CASSPTAATNEKLFF. CDR3 bases: TGTGCCAGCAGCCCGACAGCCGCAACTAATGAAAAACTGTTTTTT.

This chain links TRBV5-4 with TRBJ2-3, with 15 bases fitting TRBD2. CDR1 SGHNT and CDR2 YYREEE come from the germline V gene (reference sequence). After removal of 4 bases from V and 1 base from J, the junction contained 10 bases not matched to a gene. This CDR3 has 19 residues. The CDR3 loop is CASSVGLAGGYGGTDTQYF. CDR3 nucleotide sequence: TGTGCCAGCAGCGTGGGACTAGCGGGAGGATATGGAGGCACAGATACGCAGTATTTT.

The CDR3 DNA reads as TGTGCCAGCAGTGCAGGACAGGGGGCCTCTATTGCAGATACGCAGTATTTT. Its translation is CASSAGQGASIADTQYF. This chain joins TRBV2 and TRBJ2-3; 11 positions match TRBD1. The CDR3 is made up of 17 amino acids. V shed 4 bases and J 4 bases; nucleotides not matched to a gene: 10. CDR1 SNHLY and CDR2 FYNNEI come from the germline V gene.

This chain connects TRBV6-1 to TRBJ2-6; possible D gene TRBD2, 7 bases. The CDR3 runs to 15 residues. V was cut by 6 bases and J by 2 bases, with 11 bases left in between. The germline V gene has CDR1 MNHNS and CDR2 SASEGT. In DNA, the CDR3 is TGTGCCAGCAGAAGGGAGGGGGCTGGGGCCAACGTCCTGACTTTC. It translates to CASRREGAGANVLTF.

The gene calls are TRBV7-2 and TRBJ2-1; 11 bases line up with TRBD2. The germline V gene encodes CDR1 SGHTA and CDR2 FQGNSA. Unmatched junction bases numbered 7, after V lost 2 bases and J lost 7 bases. This CDR3 comprises 16 residues. The CDR3 DNA sequence: TGTGCCAGCAGCTTAATACTAGCGGGAGAGTATAATGAGCAGTTCTTC. Its protein product is CASSLILAGEYNEQFF. The variable domain in full, with the rest retrieved from reference TRBV7-2 and TRBJ2-1, is GAGVSQSPSNKVTEKGKDVELRCDPISGHTALYWYRQSLGQGLEFLIYFQGNSAPDKSGLPSDRFSAERTGGSVSTLTIQRTQQEDSAVYLCASSLILAGEYNEQFFGPGTRLTVL.

This chain connects TRBV7-9 to TRBJ1-4, with D unresolved. Germline V gene lookup returns CDR1 SEHNR and CDR2 FQNEAQ (reference sequence). This CDR3 has 15 residues. Trimming pared 1 base from V and 8 bases from J, leaving 14 bases between. Here the CDR3 reads CASSLDGKGGEKLFF. CDR3 bases: TGTGCCAGCAGCTTAGATGGAAAAGGCGGGGAAAAACTGTTTTTT.

CDR3 sequence (DNA): TGCGCCAGCGGGGTAGCGGGAGTGGTAGATGAGCAGTTCTTC. Encoded protein: CASGVAGVVDEQFF. The chain combines TRBV5-1 with TRBJ2-1, with TRBD2 matching 9 bases. Germline CDR1 reads SGHRS; CDR2 reads YFSETQ. The CDR3 has 14 amino acids. V gave up 7 bases and J gave up 8 bases; unmatched junction bases: 10.

The chain joins TRBV28 to TRBJ2-2; 10 bases fit TRBD2. CDR3 length: 18 amino acids. Germline CDR1 reads MDHEN; CDR2 reads SYDVKM. V dropped 2 bases and J dropped 6; count of bases not matched to a gene: 12. The CDR3, as DNA: TGTGCCAGCAGTTTAAAGGCTAGCGGGAGAAAAGGGGCCGGGGAGCTGTTTTTT. It is translated as CASSLKASGRKGAGELFF.

This sequence joins TRBV28 and TRBJ2-5; D perhaps matches TRBD2 (6 bases). Germline CDR1 reads MDHEN; CDR2 reads SYDVKM. The CDR3 runs 14 residues. V dropped 5 bases and J dropped 4 bases, with 14 bases sitting between them. CDR3 bases: TGTGCCAGCAGTAGACTAGTGAACGTAGAGACCCAGTACTTC. Residues: CASSRLVNVETQYF.

This chain links TRBV7-8 with TRBJ2-7; perhaps TRBD2 as D (6 bases). The CDR3 is 14 residues long. Trimming stripped 4 bases from V and 3 bases from J, with 13 bases between. Germline CDR1 and CDR2: SGHVS and FQNEAQ. CDR3 in DNA: TGTGCCAGCAGCTCCGGGGGAGGCTTCTACGAGCAGTACTTC. It codes for CASSSGGGFYEQYF.

The chain carries TRBV18 and TRBJ1-3; 7 bases agree with TRBD1. This CDR3 spans 13 amino acids. Germline loops: CDR1 KGHSH, CDR2 LQKENI. The V gene end was trimmed by 6 bases and the J gene end by 7 bases; junction bases not matched to a gene: 6. The CDR3 bases are TGTGCCAGCTCGCAAGACAGGGTGAACACCATATATTTT. It is translated as CASSQDRVNTIYF.

CDR3 nucleotide sequence: TGCAGCGTCGCTCTCCGCACCGGCATTCAGTACTTC. It is translated as CSVALRTGIQYF. This rearrangement joins TRBV29-1 to TRBJ2-4; no clear D. The CDR3 loop spans 12 amino acids. The V and J ends lost 6 bases and 9 bases respectively, with 15 bases between them. The germline V gene has CDR1 SQVTM and CDR2 ANQGSEA.

CDR3 sequence reads: CASSHVSDRGRSGYTF. Here the CDR3 DNA reads TGTGCCAGCAGCCATGTCAGTGACAGAGGACGCAGTGGCTACACCTTC. This chain links TRBV14 with TRBJ1-2; D may be TRBD1 (5 bases). Trimming stripped 3 bases from V and 7 bases from J, with 21 bases between. This CDR3 has 16 residues. CDR1 SGHDN and CDR2 FVKESK come from the germline V gene.

This chain joins TRBV7-2 and TRBJ2-2; D is unclear. CDR3 length equals 14 residues. The germline V gene encodes CDR1 SGHTA and CDR2 FQGNSA. The V gene lost 6 bases and the J gene lost 4 bases, with 12 bases spanning the gap. CDR3: CASSRYDLTGELFF. The CDR3, as DNA: TGTGCCAGCAGTAGATACGATCTCACCGGGGAGCTGTTTTTT.

In DNA form, the CDR3 reads TGTGCCAGCAGCTTTCTGCGGGAGAACACTGAAGCTTTCTTT. Its protein is CASSFLRENTEAFF. This sequence joins TRBV5-5 and TRBJ1-1; D ambiguous. Germline-derived CDR1 and CDR2 are SGHKS and YYEKEE (reference sequence). V lost 2 bases to trimming and J lost 1 base, with 9 bases between them. The CDR3 runs to 14 residues.

This chain uses TRBV28 with TRBJ1-5, with D unresolved. The CDR3 covers 14 residues. In germline, CDR1 is MDHEN, CDR2 SYDVKM. The germline V and J ends were trimmed by 1 base and 3 bases, with 7 bases remaining between them. Here the CDR3 DNA reads TGTGCCAGCAGTTTATCAGGTACCAATCAGCCCCAGCATTTT. This gives the protein CASSLSGTNQPQHF.

The chain carries TRBV5-4 and TRBJ2-7; tentative D call: TRBD2 (5 bases). Germline CDR1 and CDR2: SGHNT and YYREEE (reference sequence). V was clipped by 4 bases and J by 9 bases, with 17 bases between them. The CDR3 has 13 residues. The CDR3 DNA is TGTGCCAGCAGCCCTGCGGGTTCAACCTCGCAGTACTTC. Translation gives CASSPAGSTSQYF.

The chain is built from TRBV25-1 and TRBJ1-4; D not resolved. Germline V gene lookup returns CDR1 MGHDK and CDR2 SYGVNS. The CDR3 extends over 13 amino acids. V was shortened by 9 bases and J by 8 bases, with 16 bases between the two germline ends. This chain's CDR3 is CARAPGSGEKLFF. CDR3 in DNA: TGTGCCAGGGCCCCAGGTTCGGGAGAAAAACTGTTTTTT.